This passage covers 22 T cell receptor beta chains from one sample sequenced in a study of T cell repertoires in cytomegalovirus infection. TCRdb processed the reads anew with MiXCR; each CDR3 protein has one entry. The sample yields over 300,000 distinct CDR3 sequences, about a sixth seen once. Sequencing was carried out using PBMCs. These receptors came from a human donor in good health (CMV status not recorded). Some clones in this sample may be carry-over from other donors' samples.

The V gene is TRBV7-9, the J gene TRBJ2-4, with D possibly matching TRBD2 (7 bases). The CDR3 has 16 amino acids. CDR1 is SEHNR, CDR2 FQNEAQ, per germline (reference sequence). The ends were cut back, 4 bases at V and 12 bases at J, with 25 bases in the middle. The CDR3 loop reads CASSSDIWGGGKDQYF. In DNA form, the CDR3 reads TGTGCCAGCAGCTCCGACATCTGGGGCGGGGGCAAGGATCAGTACTTC.

The chain is built from TRBV6-8 and TRBJ2-7; D may match TRBD1 or TRBD2 (5 bases each). This CDR3 is built from 14 residues. Per germline, CDR1 MNHGY and CDR2 SAAAGT. The V end lost 2 bases, the J end lost 2 bases, and 10 bases lay between the germline ends. CDR3 bases: TGTGCCAGCAGTTACACGGGGCCGCCCTACGAGCAGTACTTC. It is translated as CASSYTGPPYEQYF.

This clonotype was seen at least ten times. V and J are TRBV12-5 and TRBJ2-3, with 11 bases fitting TRBD1. Germline V gives CDR1 LGHNT, CDR2 FRNRAP. The CDR3 extends over 14 amino acids. V was clipped by 6 bases and J by 4 bases; unmatched bases: 3. The CDR3 nucleotides are TGTGCTAGTGGGCCGGGACAGGGGGCAGATACGCAGTATTTT. Translating gives CASGPGQGADTQYF.

The chain carries TRBV28 and TRBJ1-2, with D tentatively TRBD1 (5 bases). V dropped 5 bases and J dropped 8 bases, with 21 bases sitting between them. Germline assignment: CDR1 MDHEN and CDR2 SYDVKM. The CDR3 has 15 residues. The CDR3: CASSPSGTDLNGYTF. As DNA, the CDR3 is TGTGCCAGCAGTCCATCCGGGACCGACTTGAACGGCTACACCTTC.

The gene calls are TRBV5-6 and TRBJ2-3; 7 bases line up with TRBD1. The CDR3 extends over 15 amino acids. V gave up 3 bases and J gave up 4 bases; unmatched junction bases: 8. Germline CDR1 reads SGHDT; CDR2 reads YYEEEE. CDR3 in DNA: TGTGCCAGCAGCTATTGGGACAGAGACCCAGATACGCAGTATTTT. It yields the protein CASSYWDRDPDTQYF.

This clonotype has a count of ten or more. V usage is TRBV6-1 and J usage is TRBJ1-2; D is uncertain. Looked up from germline, CDR1 is MNHNS and CDR2 is SASEGT. Deletions cut 6 bases from V and 0 bases from J, with 11 bases between. This CDR3 comprises 14 residues. The DNA of the CDR3 is TGTGCCAGCAGCAAGGCCGGTTCTAACTATGGCTACACCTTC. It encodes CASSKAGSNYGYTF.

This clonotype was counted many times. This chain connects TRBV7-2 to TRBJ2-3; 9 nucleotides align to TRBD2. The CDR3 contains 17 residues. Germline lookup yields CDR1 SGHTA and CDR2 FQGNSA. The V segment lost 3 bases and the J segment 5 bases; nucleotides outside the gene matches: 12. The chain's CDR3 is CASSFILRSAGGDTQYF. Here the CDR3 DNA reads TGTGCCAGCAGCTTCATCCTGCGGTCAGCGGGGGGAGATACGCAGTATTTT.

There are many counts of this clonotype. V usage is TRBV6-1 and J usage is TRBJ2-7; D may be TRBD1 or TRBD2 (5 bases each). The CDR3 spans 13 residues. CDR1 is MNHNS and CDR2 is SASEGT in the germline V gene. V lost 7 bases, J lost 3 bases, and 13 bases lay in between. CDR3: CASTKGPDYEQYF. In DNA form, the CDR3 reads TGTGCCAGCACTAAGGGACCGGACTACGAGCAGTACTTC.

The chain is built from TRBV20-1 and TRBJ2-3; the D is unclear. The V gene's germline CDR1 is DFQATT and CDR2 SNEGSKA (reference sequence). Trimming cost V 8 bases and J 6 bases, with 12 bases left between them. This CDR3 has 11 amino acids. This CDR3 is CSTKPRDTQYF. For the CDR3, the DNA is TGCAGTACAAAACCACGGGATACGCAGTATTTT.

On this clonotype itself: A junction boundary mismatches the germline segment, possibly from a read error. The chain employs TRBV7-6 and TRBJ2-2; D could derive from TRBD1 or TRBD2 (5 bases each). The CDR3 is 15 amino acids. CDR1 and CDR2 from the germline V gene are SGHVS and FNYEAQ. The CDR3 sequence: CASNLQGAGTGELFF. The CDR3, as DNA: TGTGCCAGCAACTTACAAGGGGCGGGCACCGGGGAGCTGTTTTTT.

This sequence joins TRBV20-1 and TRBJ1-5; TRBD1 matches at 7 bases. CDR1 and CDR2 from the germline V gene are DFQATT and SNEGSKA (reference sequence). CDR3 length: 14 residues. The J segment lost 3 bases and the V segment lost 3 bases, leaving 5 bases of the junction unmatched. The CDR3 DNA sequence: TGCAGTGCTAGTCCGGGACAGTACAATCAGCCCCAGCATTTT. Protein sequence: CSASPGQYNQPQHF.

The table lists this clonotype with a count of one. The rearrangement links TRBV4-2 to TRBJ2-4; D call uncertain. Trimming removed 1 base at V and 1 base at J, with 11 bases between. Germline CDR1 and CDR2: LGHNA and YNFKEQ. The CDR3 has 16 residues. CDR3 sequence: CASSQAMTQAKNIQYF. The DNA for the CDR3 is TGTGCCAGCAGCCAAGCGATGACACAGGCCAAAAACATTCAGTACTTC.

This sequence joins TRBV7-4 and TRBJ1-6; TRBD1 might be the D (5 bases). Germline values: CDR1 SGHVT, CDR2 SQSDAQ. The length of the CDR3 is 13 residues. V lost 1 base and J lost 9, with 7 bases in between. The CDR3 sequence: CASSLDGASPLHF. CDR3 nucleotide sequence: TGTGCCAGCAGCTTAGATGGGGCTTCACCCCTCCACTTT.

This clonotype was observed a few times. The chain carries TRBV6-1 and TRBJ2-7; TRBD1 agrees at 7 bases. The CDR3 spans 15 residues. V lost 6 bases to trimming and J lost 5 bases; unmatched junction nucleotides: 13. Germline V CDR1 and CDR2: MNHNS, SASEGT. In DNA form, the CDR3 reads TGTGCCAGCAGCCGCAGACAGGGTCTTTCCCACGAGCAGTACTTC. Translating gives CASSRRQGLSHEQYF.

This clonotype was observed a few times. The genes are TRBV5-1 and TRBJ2-1, with 11 bases fitting TRBD2. The CDR3 consists of 15 residues. Germline V CDR1 and CDR2: SGHRS, YFSETQ. J was trimmed by 8 bases and V by 2 bases; bases with no gene match: 6. The CDR3 sequence is CASSFGGTSGDEQFF. The CDR3 DNA is TGCGCCAGCAGCTTCGGGGGGACTAGCGGCGATGAGCAGTTCTTC.

This clonotype has ten or more counts. This chain links TRBV7-6 with TRBJ2-5; TRBD1 agrees at 8 bases. CDR1 and CDR2 from the germline V gene are SGHVS and FNYEAQ. The CDR3 covers 15 residues. V lost 2 bases to trimming and J lost 1 base; unmatched junction nucleotides: 3. The CDR3: CASSLIGTGQETQYF. CDR3 bases: TGTGCCAGCAGCTTAATTGGGACAGGCCAAGAGACCCAGTACTTC.

The table lists this clonotype with many counts. The chain joins TRBV7-2 to TRBJ2-3; 8 nucleotides align to TRBD1. The length of the CDR3 is 16 residues. V lost 2 bases and J lost 6; bases outside the gene matches: 10. The germline CDR1 and CDR2 sequences are SGHTA and FQGNSA. The CDR3 reads CASSLQSQGGSDTQYF. The CDR3 DNA follows: TGTGCCAGCAGCTTACAGTCACAGGGGGGATCGGATACGCAGTATTTT. Full variable domain (remainder filled in from reference TRBV7-2 and TRBJ2-3): GAGVSQSPSNKVTEKGKDVELRCDPISGHTALYWYRQSLGQGLEFLIYFQGNSAPDKSGLPSDRFSAERTGGSVSTLTIQRTQQEDSAVYLCASSLQSQGGSDTQYFGPGTRLTVL.

This clonotype was seen ten or more times. This chain connects TRBV7-2 to TRBJ2-1; D assignment may be TRBD1 or TRBD2 (5 bases each). V lost 2 bases and J lost 0, with 14 bases in between. The CDR3 has 17 residues. From germline, CDR1 is SGHTA and CDR2 FQGNSA. The CDR3 nucleotides read TGTGCCAGCAGCTTACGGGTGGGGACGAGCTCCTACAATGAGCAGTTCTTC. As protein: CASSLRVGTSSYNEQFF.

Many counts were recorded for this clonotype. The rearrangement joins TRBV10-3 to TRBJ2-3, with 9 positions matching TRBD1. The CDR3 covers 15 residues. V shed 8 bases and J 2 bases; nucleotides not matched to a gene: 8. Per the germline V gene, CDR1 is ENHRY and CDR2 is SYGVKD. DNA of the CDR3: TGTGCCATCGCTACCGGGACAGGGATCACAGATACGCAGTATTTT. Its protein product is CAIATGTGITDTQYF.

The rearrangement uses TRBV19 and TRBJ2-4; D is undetermined. CDR3 size: 15 residues. CDR1 LNHDA and CDR2 SQIVND come from the germline V gene (reference sequence). V lost 1 base and J lost 6, with 13 bases in between. CDR3 coding DNA: TGTGCCAGTAGTATAGGAGAAGAAAGGGTAAACATTCAGTACTTC. This gives the protein CASSIGEERVNIQYF. Filled out from reference TRBV19 and TRBJ2-4, the complete variable domain reads DGGITQSPKYLFRKEGQNVTLSCEQNLNHDAMYWYRQDPGQGLRLIYYSQIVNDFQKGDIAEGYSVSREKKESFPLTVTSAQKNPTAFYLCASSIGEERVNIQYFGAGTRLSVL.

This clonotype has at least ten counts. The rearrangement joins TRBV2 to TRBJ2-5; D not resolved. Germline-derived CDR1 and CDR2 are SNHLY and FYNNEI. The CDR3 has 15 residues. The V end lost 7 bases, the J end lost 1 base, and 16 bases lay between the germline ends. The CDR3: CASKLNSLSQETQYF. Here the CDR3 DNA reads TGTGCCAGCAAGCTGAACAGCTTATCCCAAGAGACCCAGTACTTC. The full variable domain, completed using reference TRBV2 and TRBJ2-5, is EPEVTQTPSHQVTQMGQEVILRCVPISNHLYFYWYRQILGQKVEFLVSFYNNEISEKSEIFDDQFSVERPDGSNFTLKIRSTKLEDSAMYFCASKLNSLSQETQYFGPGTRLLVL.

Worth noting for this clonotype: At one boundary the junction diverges from the germline segment, which might be a read error. The V call is TRBV27, the J call TRBJ2-7; 7 positions agree with TRBD2. The CDR3 loop spans 13 amino acids. CDR1 and CDR2 from the germline V gene are MNHEY and SMNVEV (reference sequence). This CDR3 is CATSRTRDYEQYF. In DNA form, the CDR3 reads TGTGCCACCAGTCGGACTAGGGATTACGAGCAGTACTTC.